This is a list of T cell receptor beta chains from one sample in a study of blood T cell repertoires in COVID-19. Measured with immunoSEQ multiplex PCR; TCRdb has only the in-frame clones, and not every one. The sample has roughly 32,000 clones, roughly 74% seen once; the top ten hold approximately 15%. The specimen sequenced was peripheral blood. These TCRs come from a man older than 75 with active or convalescent COVID-19. Each CDR3 is given with its conserved first and last residue. A D gene is named only where the DNA matches it firmly. Some rows mark clone size as missing; the rest say once, few, many or name a class of expanded clone.

v_call	clone_size	j_call	d_call	cdr3_aa	cdr3_nt
TRBV5-1	once	TRBJ1-1	NA	CASSPQTGNTEAFF	TGCGCCAGCAGCCCACAGACAGGGAACACTGAAGCTTTCTTT
TRBV27	NA	TRBJ2-1	NA	CASSREGSEQFF	TGTGCCAGCAGTCGTGAGGGCAGTGAGCAGTTCTTC
TRBV7-9	NA	TRBJ1-1	TRBD1	CASVRQGYTEAFF	TGTGCCAGCGTAAGACAGGGTTACACTGAAGCTTTCTTT
TRBV28	NA	TRBJ1-1	NA	CASSAFSMKRRGGHTEAFF	TGTGCCAGCAGTGCATTTTCGATGAAGCGCCGGGGTGGTCACACTGAAGCTTTCTTT
TRBV2	NA	TRBJ2-3	TRBD2	CASTPAGGSTDTQYF	TGTGCCAGCACTCCAGCGGGAGGAAGCACAGATACGCAGTATTTT
TRBV9	NA	TRBJ2-5	NA	CASSAGQLSNQETQYF	TGTGCCAGCAGCGCAGGACAGTTGTCCAACCAAGAGACCCAGTACTTC
TRBV30	NA	TRBJ2-2	TRBD2	CAWSVRGRESGELFF	TGTGCCTGGAGTGTACGAGGGAGGGAATCCGGGGAGCTGTTTTTT
TRBV6-2/TRBV6-3	NA	TRBJ2-1	TRBD2	CASSRSGSSNNEQFF	TGTGCCAGCAGCCGAAGCGGGAGCTCTAACAATGAGCAGTTCTTC
TRBV28	NA	TRBJ2-7	TRBD2	CASSSTGLADTYEQYF	TGTGCCAGCAGTTCGACGGGACTAGCCGATACCTACGAGCAGTACTTC
TRBV6-2/TRBV6-3	NA	TRBJ2-5	TRBD2	CASSYGTWASGSPQATQYF	TGTGCCAGCAGTTACGGGACTTGGGCTAGCGGGAGCCCCCAAGCGACCCAGTACTTC
TRBV5-1	NA	TRBJ2-2	TRBD1	CASSPGTGGNTGELFF	TGCGCCAGCAGCCCAGGGACAGGGGGCAACACCGGGGAGCTGTTTTTT
TRBV29-1	few	TRBJ2-2	TRBD2	CTPPAGDTGELFF	TGCACTCCCCCAGCGGGAGACACCGGGGAGCTGTTTTTT
TRBV29-1	NA	TRBJ2-1	TRBD2	CSGVGTSGMNEQFF	TGCAGCGGCGTCGGGACTAGCGGGATGAATGAGCAGTTCTTC
TRBV5-1	NA	TRBJ2-3	NA	CASSLDRNTDTQYF	TGCGCCAGCAGTCTGGACAGAAACACAGATACGCAGTATTTT
TRBV28	NA	TRBJ1-2	TRBD1	CASSLGQGYGYTF	TGTGCCAGCAGTTTGGGACAGGGCTATGGCTACACCTTC
TRBV19	NA	TRBJ1-2	TRBD1	CASTEDRAHYGYTF	TGTGCCAGTACCGAGGACAGGGCACACTATGGCTACACCTTC
TRBV6-2/TRBV6-3	NA	TRBJ1-5	NA	CASSPQELNQPQHF	TGTGCCAGCAGCCCACAGGAGCTCAATCAGCCCCAGCATTTT
TRBV24-1	NA	TRBJ1-1	NA	CATSMNGEAFF	TGTGCCACCAGCATGAACGGTGAAGCTTTCTTT
TRBV30	few	TRBJ2-2	NA	CAWSDSTGELFF	TGTGCCTGGAGCGATAGTACCGGGGAGCTGTTTTTT
TRBV7-2	NA	TRBJ2-7	NA	CASSLTGGSYEQYF	TGTGCCAGCAGCTTAACTGGTGGGAGCTACGAGCAGTACTTC
TRBV20-1	few	TRBJ1-1	NA	CSASRQQMNTEAFF	TGCAGTGCTAGTCGACAGCAAATGAACACTGAAGCTTTCTTT
TRBV5-1	few	TRBJ2-1	NA	CASSLGNRGGGRILAHNEQFF	TGCGCCAGCAGCTTGGGGAACAGGGGAGGCGGGAGGATCTTAGCACACAATGAGCAGTTCTTC
TRBV10-1	NA	TRBJ1-1	NA	CASSEWGGTEAFF	TGCGCCAGCAGTGAGTGGGGGGGCACTGAAGCTTTCTTT
TRBV30	once	TRBJ2-1	TRBD2	CAWTDWTSGRARNEQFF	TGTGCCTGGACGGATTGGACTAGCGGGAGGGCCAGAAATGAGCAGTTCTTC
TRBV2	NA	TRBJ2-7	NA	CASTQGEGSYEQYF	TGTGCCAGCACTCAAGGGGAAGGATCCTACGAGCAGTACTTC
TRBV18	NA	TRBJ2-7	TRBD1	CASSPSPGQRYEQYF	TGTGCCAGCTCACCAAGTCCGGGACAGAGATACGAGCAGTACTTC
TRBV21-1	NA	TRBJ2-4	NA	CASSAILDRSRQYF	TGTGCCAGCAGCGCCATACTTGATCGATCCCGCCAGTACTTC
TRBV11-3	NA	TRBJ2-1	TRBD1	CASSAGQENNEQFF	TGTGCCAGCAGCGCGGGACAGGAGAACAATGAGCAGTTCTTC
TRBV6-4	NA	TRBJ1-5	NA	CASSDSGDVGNQPQHF	TGTGCCAGCAGTGACTCAGGGGATGTGGGCAATCAGCCCCAGCATTTT
TRBV28	NA	TRBJ2-7	TRBD2	CASRGGLAGVYEQYF	TGTGCCAGCAGGGGGGGACTAGCGGGAGTCTACGAGCAGTACTTC
TRBV6-1	NA	TRBJ2-7	NA	CASSESGNRYEQYF	TGTGCCAGCAGTGAATCAGGGAATAGGTACGAGCAGTACTTC
TRBV6-6	NA	TRBJ2-3	NA	CASSQKTERTDTQYF	TGTGCCAGCAGTCAGAAGACAGAGCGCACAGATACGCAGTATTTT
TRBV5-1	NA	TRBJ2-5	TRBD2	CASSLGSGRAHETQYF	TGCGCCAGCAGCTTGGGGTCAGGGAGGGCCCACGAGACCCAGTACTTC
TRBV9	NA	TRBJ2-4	NA	CASSTGQRDIQYF	TGTGCCAGCAGCACCGGACAGCGAGACATTCAGTACTTC
TRBV10-3	once	TRBJ1-1	TRBD1	CAISEGTGSTEAFF	TGTGCCATCAGTGAGGGGACAGGGTCCACTGAAGCTTTCTTT
TRBV6-4	NA	TRBJ1-5	NA	CASSDEQGQPQHF	TGTGCCAGCAGTGATGAACAGGGTCAGCCCCAGCATTTT
TRBV19	few	TRBJ1-2	NA	CASSPHLEDYGYTF	TGTGCCAGTAGTCCTCACTTAGAGGACTATGGCTACACCTTC
TRBV28	NA	TRBJ2-1	TRBD2	CASRMGGDYNEQFF	TGTGCCAGCAGGATGGGGGGGGACTACAATGAGCAGTTCTTC
TRBV5-1	NA	TRBJ2-2	NA	CASSLTRGPNTGELFF	TGCGCCAGCAGCTTGACTCGGGGTCCGAACACCGGGGAGCTGTTTTTT
TRBV18	few	TRBJ2-7	NA	CASSTLLGRNNPFEQYF	TGTGCCAGCTCAACTCTACTAGGGCGGAACAATCCCTTTGAGCAGTACTTC
TRBV4-1	once	TRBJ2-5	NA	CASSQDSSPREETQYF	TGCGCCAGCAGCCAAGATTCTAGCCCGAGGGAGGAGACCCAGTACTTC
TRBV6-5	NA	TRBJ1-6	TRBD1	CASRGTGRSPLHF	TGTGCCAGCAGGGGGACAGGGCGCTCACCCCTCCACTTT
TRBV5-1	NA	TRBJ2-7	NA	CASSLAVRAGEQYF	TGCGCCAGCAGCTTGGCCGTCAGGGCAGGCGAGCAGTACTTC
TRBV10-3	once	TRBJ2-1	NA	CAISIDTYNEQFF	TGTGCCATCAGCATAGACACGTACAATGAGCAGTTCTTC
TRBV19	few	TRBJ1-6	NA	CASTGGSAYNSPLHF	TGTGCCAGTACGGGAGGGTCCGCCTATAATTCACCCCTCCACTTT
TRBV19	NA	TRBJ1-5	NA	CASSMIGSGFSNQPQHF	TGTGCCAGTAGTATGATAGGGTCGGGGTTTAGCAATCAGCCCCAGCATTTT
TRBV19	few	TRBJ2-3	TRBD2	CASSIISGRAGDTQYF	TGTGCCAGTAGTATTATTAGCGGGAGGGCCGGGGATACGCAGTATTTT
TRBV28	NA	TRBJ1-2	TRBD1	CASSPGQGWRYTF	TGTGCCAGCAGTCCGGGACAGGGCTGGCGCTACACCTTC
TRBV6-5	once	TRBJ2-7	NA	CASSQGHASYEQYF	TGTGCCAGCAGCCAAGGACATGCCTCCTACGAGCAGTACTTC
TRBV6-5	NA	TRBJ2-1	NA	CASSQDNEQFF	TGTGCCAGCAGCCAGGATAATGAGCAGTTCTTC
TRBV4-3	NA	TRBJ1-6	NA	CASSQEGRSPLHF	TGCGCCAGCAGCCAAGAGGGGCGTTCACCCCTCCACTTT
TRBV5-1	NA	TRBJ2-1	NA	CASSLGQSFYNEQFF	TGCGCCAGCAGCTTGGGACAGAGCTTCTACAATGAGCAGTTCTTC
TRBV6-5	few	TRBJ2-7	TRBD1	CASRTGFGYEQYF	TGTGCCAGCAGGACAGGGTTTGGGTACGAGCAGTACTTC